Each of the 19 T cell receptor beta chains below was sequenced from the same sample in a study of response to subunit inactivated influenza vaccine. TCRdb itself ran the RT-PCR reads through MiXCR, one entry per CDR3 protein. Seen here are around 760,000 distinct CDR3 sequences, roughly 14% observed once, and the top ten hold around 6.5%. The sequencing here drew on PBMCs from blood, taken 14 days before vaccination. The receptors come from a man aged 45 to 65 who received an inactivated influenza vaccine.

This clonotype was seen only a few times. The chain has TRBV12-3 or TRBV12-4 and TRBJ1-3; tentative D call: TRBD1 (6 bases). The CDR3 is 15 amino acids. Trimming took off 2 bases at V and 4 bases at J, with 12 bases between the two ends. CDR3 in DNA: TGTGCCAGCAGTTTATCGGGGGCCGGAGGAAACACCATATATTTT. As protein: CASSLSGAGGNTIYF.

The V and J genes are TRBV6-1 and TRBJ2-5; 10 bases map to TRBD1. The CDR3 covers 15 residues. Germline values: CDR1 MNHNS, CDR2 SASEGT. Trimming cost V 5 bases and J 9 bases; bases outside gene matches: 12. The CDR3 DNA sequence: TGTGCCAGCAGTCGCCCGGGACAGGGGAAAATGTCCCAGTACTTC. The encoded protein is CASSRPGQGKMSQYF.

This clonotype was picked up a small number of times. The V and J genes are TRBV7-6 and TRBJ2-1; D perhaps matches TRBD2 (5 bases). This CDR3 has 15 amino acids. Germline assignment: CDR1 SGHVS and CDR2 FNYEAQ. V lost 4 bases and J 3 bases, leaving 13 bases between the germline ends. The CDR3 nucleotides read TGTGCCAGCAGCTACACTAGTGGGAACTACAATGAGCAGTTCTTC. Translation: CASSYTSGNYNEQFF.

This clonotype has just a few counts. The CDR3 nucleotides are TGCAGCGTTGAAGACGGACCGAGCGAAGCTTTCTTT. It translates to CSVEDGPSEAFF. The rearrangement uses TRBV29-1 and TRBJ1-1, with unresolved D. This CDR3 has 12 residues. With 0 bases removed from V and 8 bases from J, the gap between germline ends came to 10 bases. The germline V gene encodes CDR1 SQVTM and CDR2 ANQGSEA.

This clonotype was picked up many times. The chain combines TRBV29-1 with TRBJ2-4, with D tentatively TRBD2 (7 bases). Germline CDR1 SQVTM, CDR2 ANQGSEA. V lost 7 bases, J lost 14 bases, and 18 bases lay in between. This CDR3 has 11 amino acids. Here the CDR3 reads CSAALLGGEYF. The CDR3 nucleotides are TGCAGCGCCGCTCTACTAGGGGGGGAGTACTTC.

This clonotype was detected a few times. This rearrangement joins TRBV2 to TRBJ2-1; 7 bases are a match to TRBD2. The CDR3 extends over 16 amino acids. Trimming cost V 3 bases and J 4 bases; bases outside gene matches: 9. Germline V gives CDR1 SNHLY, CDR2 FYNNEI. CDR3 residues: CASSERRTSNYNEQFF. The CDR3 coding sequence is TGTGCCAGCAGTGAGAGGAGGACTAGTAATTACAATGAGCAGTTCTTC.

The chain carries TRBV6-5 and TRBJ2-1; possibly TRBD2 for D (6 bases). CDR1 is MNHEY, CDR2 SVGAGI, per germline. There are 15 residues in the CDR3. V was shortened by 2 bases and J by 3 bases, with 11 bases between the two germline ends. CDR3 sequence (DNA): TGTGCCAGCAGTTACGGTCTAGCGCTCTACAATGAGCAGTTCTTC. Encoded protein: CASSYGLALYNEQFF.

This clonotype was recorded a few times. CDR3 sequence reads: CSASIGTGVFSNQPQHF. CDR3 nucleotide sequence: TGCAGCGCTTCGATCGGGACAGGGGTTTTTAGCAATCAGCCCCAGCATTTT. J is TRBJ1-5 and V is TRBV29-1; 10 bases line up with TRBD1. The length of the CDR3 is 17 residues. Losses at the gene ends were 7 bases for V and 0 bases for J; bases not matched to a gene: 12. In germline, CDR1 is SQVTM, CDR2 ANQGSEA.

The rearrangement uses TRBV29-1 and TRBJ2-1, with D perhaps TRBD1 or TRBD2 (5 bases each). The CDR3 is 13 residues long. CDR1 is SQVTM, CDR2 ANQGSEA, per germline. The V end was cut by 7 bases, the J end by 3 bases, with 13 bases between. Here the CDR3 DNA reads TGCAGCGCCAGGGACCCATTCTACAATGAGCAGTTCTTC. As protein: CSARDPFYNEQFF.

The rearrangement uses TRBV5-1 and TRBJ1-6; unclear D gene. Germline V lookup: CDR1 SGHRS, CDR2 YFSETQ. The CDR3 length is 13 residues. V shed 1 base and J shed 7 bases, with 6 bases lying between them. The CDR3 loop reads CASSLSWNSPLHF. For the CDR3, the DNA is TGCGCCAGCAGCTTGTCATGGAATTCACCCCTCCACTTT.

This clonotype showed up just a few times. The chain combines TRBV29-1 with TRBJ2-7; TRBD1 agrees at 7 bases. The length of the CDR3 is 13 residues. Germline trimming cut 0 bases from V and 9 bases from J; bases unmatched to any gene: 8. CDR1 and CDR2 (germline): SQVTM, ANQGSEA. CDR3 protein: CSVEDSTGVVQYF. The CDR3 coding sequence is TGCAGCGTTGAAGACTCAACAGGGGTTGTGCAGTACTTC.

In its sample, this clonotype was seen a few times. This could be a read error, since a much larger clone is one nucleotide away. CDR3: CASSLATENTEAFF. In DNA form, the CDR3 reads TGCGCCAGCAGCTTGGCGACAGAGAACACTGAAGCTTTCTTT. V and J are TRBV5-1 and TRBJ1-1; weak D call: TRBD1 (5 bases). Germline loops: CDR1 SGHRS, CDR2 YFSETQ. The CDR3 runs 14 residues. V lost 0 bases to trimming and J lost 1 base, with 7 bases between them.

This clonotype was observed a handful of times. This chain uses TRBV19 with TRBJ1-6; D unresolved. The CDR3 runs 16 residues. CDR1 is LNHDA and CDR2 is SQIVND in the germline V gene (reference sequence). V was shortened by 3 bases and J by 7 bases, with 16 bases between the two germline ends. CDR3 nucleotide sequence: TGTGCCAGTAGTATGCCGGGAGCCCCGCCGAATTCACCCCTCCACTTT. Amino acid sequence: CASSMPGAPPNSPLHF.

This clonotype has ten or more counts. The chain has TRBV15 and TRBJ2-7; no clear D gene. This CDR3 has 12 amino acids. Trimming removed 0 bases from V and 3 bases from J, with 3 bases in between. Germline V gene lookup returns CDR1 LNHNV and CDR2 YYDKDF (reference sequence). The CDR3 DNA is TGTGCCACCAGCAGAGACAGCTACGAGCAGTACTTC. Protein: CATSRDSYEQYF.

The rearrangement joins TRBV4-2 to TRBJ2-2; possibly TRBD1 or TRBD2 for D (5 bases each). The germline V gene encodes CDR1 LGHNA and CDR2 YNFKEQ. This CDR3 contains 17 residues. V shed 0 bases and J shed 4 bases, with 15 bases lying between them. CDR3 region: CASSQELASGGTGELFF. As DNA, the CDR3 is TGTGCCAGCAGCCAAGAGTTGGCTAGTGGGGGCACCGGGGAGCTGTTTTTT.

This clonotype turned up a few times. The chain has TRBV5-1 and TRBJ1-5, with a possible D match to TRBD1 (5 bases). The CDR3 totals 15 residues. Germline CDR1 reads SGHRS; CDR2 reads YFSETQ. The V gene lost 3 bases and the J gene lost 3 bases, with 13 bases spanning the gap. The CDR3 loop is CASSWDGGHNQPQHF. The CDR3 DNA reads TGCGCCAGCAGCTGGGACGGAGGACACAATCAGCCCCAGCATTTT.

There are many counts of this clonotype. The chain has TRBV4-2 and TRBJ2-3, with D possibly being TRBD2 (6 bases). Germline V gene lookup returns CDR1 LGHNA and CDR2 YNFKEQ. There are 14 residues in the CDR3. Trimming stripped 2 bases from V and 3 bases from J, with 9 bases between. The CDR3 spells CASSQFGGTDTQYF. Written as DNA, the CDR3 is TGTGCCAGCAGCCAATTCGGAGGGACAGATACGCAGTATTTT.

CDR3 sequence: CASSYPSGYEQYF. Written as DNA, the CDR3 is TGTGCCAGCAGTTACCCTAGCGGGTACGAGCAGTACTTC. The chain combines TRBV6-2 or TRBV6-3 with TRBJ2-7, with 8 bases that match TRBD2. CDR3 length equals 13 residues. Germline assignment: CDR1 MNHEY and CDR2 SVGEGT. The junction had 1 base not matched to a gene; V was cut back by 2 bases and J by 4 bases.

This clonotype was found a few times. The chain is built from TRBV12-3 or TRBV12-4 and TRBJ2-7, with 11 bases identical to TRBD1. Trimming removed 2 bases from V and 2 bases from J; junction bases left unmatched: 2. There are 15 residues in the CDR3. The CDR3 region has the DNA TGTGCCAGCAGTTTAAGGGGACAGGGGGCCTACGAGCAGTACTTC. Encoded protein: CASSLRGQGAYEQYF.